This record covers a single T cell receptor (beta chain). Authors' processing steps: Scientists estimated how many nucleated cells there were by amplifying reference gene primers. Sequencing was performed with immunoSEQ multiplex PCR; in TCRdb, only in-frame clones are kept and a portion is missing. That table is the source of V, J and clone size, and D and trimming were worked out from the DNA. The table has hundreds of thousands of clones, about 86% seen once. Donors were grouped by their self-reported clinical history. The CDR3 sequence is 15 residues long. Germline V gives CDR1 SNHLY, CDR2 FYNNEI. Trimming took 4 bases from V and 0 from J, leaving 10 bases between them. This sample stems from a study of blood T cell repertoires in COVID-19. Study at large: Spain, Italy and the United States supplied samples that represented acute and convalescent COVID-19. T cells, B-cell-depleted T cells, or PBMCs provided the cDNA or gDNA that served as material.

The sequenced sample consisted of PBMCs or T cells enriched from blood (not recorded which). This receptor was identified in a middle-aged woman with acute COVID-19. The chain has TRBV2 and TRBJ1-5; no definite D call. CDR3 residues: CASSAGIHSNQPQHF. CDR3 nucleotides: TGTGCCAGCAGTGCGGGGATCCATAGCAATCAGCCCCAGCATTTT. Full variable domain (missing parts from reference TRBV2 and TRBJ1-5): EPEVTQTPSHQVTQMGQEVILRCVPISNHLYFYWYRQILGQKVEFLVSFYNNEISEKSEIFDDQFSVERPDGSNFTLKIRSTKLEDSAMYFCASSAGIHSNQPQHFGDGTRLSIL.